These 11 T cell receptor beta chains share one sample of origin, sequenced in a study of Graves' ophthalmopathy and Graves' hyperthyroidism. Amplified TCR beta CDR3 regions were obtained using RNA transcripts as template. First-round RT-PCR relied on HTBI primers, and a second-round multiplex PCR came next. TCRdb passed the multiplex PCR reads through MiXCR, listing each CDR3 protein once. The table lists approximately 500,000 distinct CDR3 sequences, 13% to 15% of them singletons. The sequenced sample consisted of blood. Source of these receptors: a woman in her 30s with Graves' ophthalmopathy.

This clonotype was recorded at least ten times. The chain employs TRBV6-1 and TRBJ1-5, with D possibly matching TRBD1 (6 bases). The germline V gene has CDR1 MNHNS and CDR2 SASEGT. The CDR3 has 17 residues. Trimming removed 0 bases from V and 4 bases from J, with 16 bases in between. The CDR3 region is CASSEAPRGRGNQPQHF. The CDR3 nucleotides are TGTGCCAGCAGTGAAGCGCCCAGGGGAAGGGGAAATCAGCCCCAGCATTTT.

This clonotype showed up many times. The chain carries TRBV12-3 or TRBV12-4 and TRBJ1-1, with D possibly matching TRBD1 (5 bases). Trimming took 7 bases from V and 5 from J, leaving 11 bases between them. This CDR3 is built from 12 residues. DNA for the CDR3: TGTGCCAGCACCATAGGGGCGACTGAAGCTTTCTTT. Protein sequence: CASTIGATEAFF.

This clonotype was seen ten or more times. The V call is TRBV6-2 or TRBV6-3, the J call TRBJ1-5; D is ambiguous. Trimming removed 4 bases at V and 0 bases at J, with 10 bases between. Germline V gene lookup returns CDR1 MNHEY and CDR2 SVGEGT. The CDR3 is 15 residues long. The CDR3 is CASSLGLISNQPQHF. The CDR3 bases are TGTGCCAGCAGTTTGGGCCTAATTAGCAATCAGCCCCAGCATTTT.

This clonotype appeared many times. The V and J genes are TRBV28 and TRBJ1-2; 7 bases line up with TRBD1. The CDR3 length is 14 residues. J was trimmed by 3 bases and V by 2 bases; bases with no gene match: 3. Germline loops: CDR1 MDHEN, CDR2 SYDVKM. The CDR3 is CASSLLQGHYGYTF. The CDR3 bases are TGTGCCAGCAGTTTACTACAGGGGCACTATGGCTACACCTTC.

In this sample, this clonotype turned up many times. As DNA, the CDR3 is TGTGCCAGCATTCCCAATAGCGGGGCTGCCTACGAGCAGTACTTC. This translates into CASIPNSGAAYEQYF. This chain joins TRBV6-5 and TRBJ2-7, with 8 bases matching TRBD2. Losses at the gene ends were 7 bases for V and 2 bases for J; bases not matched to a gene: 10. CDR1 MNHEY and CDR2 SVGAGI come from the germline V gene. The CDR3 has 15 residues.

The chain employs TRBV24-1 and TRBJ2-1; 11 nucleotides agree with TRBD2. Trimming removed 7 bases from V and 6 bases from J; junction bases left unmatched: 7. The CDR3 has 15 amino acids. Germline V gene sequence: CDR1 KGHDR, CDR2 SFDVKD. The CDR3 region has the DNA TGTGCCACCAGCCTAGCGGGAGGAGTCTCCAATGAGCAGTTCTTC. As protein: CATSLAGGVSNEQFF.

This clonotype has ten or more counts. The J gene is TRBJ2-7, the V gene TRBV29-1, with D possibly TRBD1 on 5 matching bases. The CDR3 sequence is 13 residues long. Germline values: CDR1 SQVTM, CDR2 ANQGSEA. V lost 3 bases and J 0 bases, leaving 9 bases between the germline ends. The CDR3 here is CSVETDHSYEQYF. The CDR3 region has the DNA TGCAGCGTTGAGACAGACCACTCCTACGAGCAGTACTTC.

This clonotype was observed many times. DNA of the CDR3: TGTGCCACCAGCAGAGATAGGGGGGCTCACGAAGCTTTCTTT. Encoded protein: CATSRDRGAHEAFF. The chain is built from TRBV15 and TRBJ1-1; possible D gene TRBD1, 6 bases. Germline CDR1 reads LNHNV; CDR2 reads YYDKDF (reference sequence). This CDR3 has 14 residues. Trimming stripped 0 bases from V and 8 bases from J, with 13 bases between. The complete variable domain, with remaining parts taken from reference TRBV15 and TRBJ1-1, reads DAMVIQNPRYQVTQFGKPVTLSCSQTLNHNVMYWYQQKSSQAPKLLFHYYDKDFNNEADTPDNFQSRRPNTSFCFLDIRSPGLGDTAMYLCATSRDRGAHEAFFGQGTRLTVV.

CDR3 protein: CASSYIEMNTEAFF. The CDR3 region has the DNA TGTGCCAGCAGTTACATCGAGATGAACACTGAAGCTTTCTTT. The J gene is TRBJ1-1, the V gene TRBV6-5; no clear D gene. Trimming removed 2 bases at V and 0 bases at J, with 7 bases between. Germline V gives CDR1 MNHEY, CDR2 SVGAGI. This CDR3 has 14 amino acids.

With respect to this clonotype: An end of the junction differs from the germline gene, which may be a read error. The rearrangement joins TRBV5-6 to TRBJ1-6; D not resolved. This CDR3 is built from 15 residues. The germline gives CDR1 SGHDT, CDR2 YYEEEE. CDR3 nucleotide sequence: TGTGCCAGCAGCGAGACCTCAAGTGGGAATTCACACCTCCACTTT. Translating it yields CASSETSSGNSHLHF.

In this sample, this clonotype turned up a few times. The chain links TRBV11-2 to TRBJ1-1, with D hard to call. The germline V and J ends were trimmed by 5 bases and 2 bases, with 24 bases remaining between them. The CDR3 has 18 amino acids. The germline V gene encodes CDR1 SGHAT and CDR2 FQNNGV. This chain's CDR3 is CASSPPAERLSINTEAFF. Here the CDR3 DNA reads TGTGCCAGCAGCCCCCCGGCGGAGAGACTGTCAATTAACACTGAAGCTTTCTTT.